Below, 30 T cell receptor beta chains from the same sample are listed, as sequenced in a study of T cells in Graves' hyperthyroidism and ophthalmopathy. Using RNA transcripts as the source, TCR beta CDR3 regions were amplified. An initial round of RT-PCR targeting the TCR CDR3 relied on the HTBI primer set. Via MiXCR, TCRdb re-called the multiplex PCR reads, giving one row per CDR3 protein. The table has approximately 610,000 distinct CDR3 sequences, over 15% seen once. The sample comprised blood. The receptors were sampled from a young woman with Graves' hyperthyroidism.

This sequence joins TRBV9 and TRBJ1-1, with D perhaps TRBD1 (5 bases). CDR1 and CDR2 (germline): SGDLS, YYNGEE. CDR3 length: 18 residues. V was trimmed by 0 bases and J by 1 base, leaving 19 bases between them. The CDR3 here is CASSVVYGIEGRNTEAFF. In DNA, the CDR3 is TGTGCCAGCAGCGTAGTTTACGGAATTGAGGGGAGGAACACTGAAGCTTTCTTT.

This clonotype was counted ten times or more. CDR3 amino acids: CASSLKGRRTPPEQYF. The CDR3 DNA sequence: TGTGCCAGCAGTTTAAAGGGAAGGCGTACCCCTCCCGAGCAGTACTTC. J is TRBJ2-7 and V is TRBV28, with D uncertain. This CDR3 comprises 16 residues. CDR1 MDHEN and CDR2 SYDVKM come from the germline V gene. V was trimmed by 2 bases and J by 6 bases, leaving 20 bases between them.

This clonotype was seen at least ten times. The V and J genes are TRBV6-5 and TRBJ2-3; the match to TRBD1 covers 10 bases. Trimming removed 2 bases from V and 2 bases from J; junction bases left unmatched: 10. Per the germline V gene, CDR1 is MNHEY and CDR2 is SVGAGI. The CDR3 sequence is 18 residues long. The DNA of the CDR3 is TGTGCCAGCAGTTACCATAAATCGGGACAGGGGATCACAGATACGCAGTATTTT. Translated, it gives CASSYHKSGQGITDTQYF.

This clonotype was counted ten times or more. The rearrangement joins TRBV11-2 to TRBJ1-4; no clear D gene. The germline V gene encodes CDR1 SGHAT and CDR2 FQNNGV. Trimming pared 2 bases from V and 8 bases from J, leaving 9 bases between. The CDR3 extends over 13 amino acids. As DNA, the CDR3 is TGTGCCAGCAGCTTACCAACGGCCGAAAAACTGTTTTTT. This gives the protein CASSLPTAEKLFF.

This clonotype was found a few times. V and J are TRBV24-1 and TRBJ1-1; D is possibly TRBD1 (5 bases). V shed 7 bases and J shed 0 bases, with 14 bases lying between them. CDR1 KGHDR and CDR2 SFDVKD come from the germline V gene. The CDR3 runs 15 residues. The CDR3 sequence: CATRGQGNLNTEAFF. Written as DNA, the CDR3 is TGTGCCACCAGGGGGCAAGGGAATCTGAACACTGAAGCTTTCTTT.

The rearrangement links TRBV6-1 to TRBJ1-1, with a weak D call TRBD1 (5 bases). The germline V gene encodes CDR1 MNHNS and CDR2 SASEGT. Trimming cost V 7 bases and J 3 bases, with 12 bases left between them. The CDR3 spans 13 residues. The CDR3 loop reads CASTTSGDTEAFF. The CDR3 bases are TGTGCCAGCACGACATCGGGGGACACTGAAGCTTTCTTT.

In its sample, this clonotype was seen a few times. The J gene is TRBJ1-4, the V gene TRBV19, with D perhaps TRBD1 (5 bases). The CDR3 is 17 amino acids. V dropped 3 bases and J dropped 3 bases, with 17 bases sitting between them. Germline CDR1 reads LNHDA; CDR2 reads SQIVND (reference sequence). In DNA form, the CDR3 reads TGTGCCAGTAGTATTTGTACCAGGGATGGGGCTAATGAAAAACTGTTTTTT. Protein product: CASSICTRDGANEKLFF.

This chain uses TRBV6-2 or TRBV6-3 with TRBJ2-4; D not resolved. The CDR3 contains 13 residues. The germline V gene encodes CDR1 MNHEY and CDR2 SVGEGT. Trimming shortened V by 3 bases and J by 8 bases, and 11 bases separated the two germline ends. CDR3 protein: CASSYWLPDIQYF. The CDR3 nucleotides read TGTGCCAGCAGTTATTGGCTCCCCGACATTCAGTACTTC.

V is TRBV6-5 and J is TRBJ1-1, with 8 bases fitting TRBD1. The V and J ends lost 2 bases and 7 bases, in that order; junction bases with no gene match: 0. CDR3 length: 12 residues. Germline assignment: CDR1 MNHEY and CDR2 SVGAGI. The CDR3 nucleotides read TGTGCCAGCAGTTACGGACAGGGTGAAGCTTTCTTT. Its protein product is CASSYGQGEAFF.

The table lists this clonotype with a few counts. V and J are TRBV30 and TRBJ2-2; D possibly corresponds to TRBD2 (5 bases). V was clipped by 2 bases and J by 8 bases, with 21 bases between them. The CDR3 consists of 16 residues. Germline values: CDR1 GTSNPN, CDR2 SVGIG (reference sequence). CDR3 sequence reads: CAWSQRVGSSVGELFF. The CDR3 nucleotides read TGTGCCTGGAGTCAGAGGGTAGGCAGCAGTGTAGGGGAGCTGTTTTTT.

This clonotype occurred a few times. The gene calls are TRBV6-1 and TRBJ2-7, with a tentative D call TRBD1 (6 bases). Germline V lookup: CDR1 MNHNS, CDR2 SASEGT. The CDR3 contains 14 residues. Trimming left V 5 bases short and J 3 bases short, with 14 bases between. The CDR3 spells CASSQSRGLYEQYF. CDR3 sequence (DNA): TGTGCCAGCAGTCAAAGCAGGGGTCTCTACGAGCAGTACTTC.

This sequence joins TRBV19 and TRBJ1-2; 7 bases match TRBD1. The CDR3 sequence is 13 residues long. Looked up from germline, CDR1 is LNHDA and CDR2 is SQIVND (reference sequence). The J segment lost 2 bases and the V segment lost 10 bases, leaving 7 bases of the junction unmatched. CDR3 nucleotides: TGTGCCATTTTAGGGGGCTTCAACTATGGCTACACCTTC. Translated: CAILGGFNYGYTF.

The chain combines TRBV6-2 or TRBV6-3 with TRBJ1-2; tentatively, D is TRBD1 (5 bases). The CDR3 loop spans 12 amino acids. Trimming took off 6 bases at V and 3 bases at J, with 8 bases between the two ends. Germline loops: CDR1 MNHEY, CDR2 SVGEGT. The CDR3 sequence: CASRQADYGYTF. The CDR3 coding sequence is TGTGCCAGCAGACAGGCGGACTATGGCTACACCTTC.

This clonotype came up many times. The genes are TRBV20-1 and TRBJ2-4; D may match TRBD1 or TRBD2 (5 bases each). The V end lost 6 bases, the J end lost 1 base, and 13 bases lay between the germline ends. This CDR3 region has 14 residues. CDR1 and CDR2 (germline): DFQATT, SNEGSKA (reference sequence). This chain's CDR3 is CSATTGTAKNIQYF. CDR3 DNA: TGCAGTGCAACGACCGGGACGGCCAAAAACATTCAGTACTTC.

This clonotype came up a few times. The chain links TRBV6-1 to TRBJ1-2, with 8 bases identical to TRBD1. The V segment lost 6 bases and the J segment 8 bases; nucleotides outside the gene matches: 14. Germline V lookup: CDR1 MNHNS, CDR2 SASEGT. The CDR3 is 15 residues long. CDR3 in DNA: TGTGCCAGCAGGATTGGAGGGGGACAGGTGGGAGGCTACACCTTC. It encodes CASRIGGGQVGGYTF.

A few counts support this clonotype. Being one base from a much bigger clone, this may be a read error. This chain uses TRBV6-5 with TRBJ2-7; D is ambiguous. CDR1 is MNHEY and CDR2 is SVGAGI in the germline V gene. The V end lost 2 bases, the J end lost 1 base, and 6 bases lay between the germline ends. CDR3 length: 13 residues. CDR3 loop: CASSYDGSYEQYF. The CDR3 coding sequence is TGTGCCAGCAGTTACGACGGATCCTACGAGCAGTACTTC.

Worth noting for this clonotype: This may come from a read error, since a much larger clone is one base off. This rearrangement joins TRBV2 to TRBJ2-1, with D hard to call. CDR1 is SNHLY and CDR2 is FYNNEI in the germline V gene. The CDR3 consists of 15 residues. This CDR3 is CTSSVVVGTRNEQFF. In DNA, the CDR3 is TGTACCAGCAGTGTCGTAGTTGGTACGCGGAATGAGCAGTTCTTC.

The genes are TRBV4-1 and TRBJ1-6; 10 bases align to TRBD1. This CDR3 comprises 16 residues. Germline V gives CDR1 MGHRA, CDR2 YSYEKL. V gave up 6 bases and J gave up 9 bases; unmatched junction bases: 11. CDR3 amino acids: CASSHSDRGSGSPLHF. CDR3 nucleotide sequence: TGCGCCAGCAGTCACTCGGACAGGGGGTCAGGTTCACCCCTCCACTTT.

The chain couples TRBV14 to TRBJ2-1; 7 positions match TRBD1. V gave up 3 bases and J gave up 10 bases; unmatched junction bases: 18. The CDR3 contains 17 residues. CDR1 and CDR2 (germline): SGHDN, FVKESK. Here the CDR3 DNA reads TGTGCCAGCAGCCACGGTCAACCGGGACAGCCAAACTTGGAGCAGTTCTTC. Its protein product is CASSHGQPGQPNLEQFF.

V gene TRBV14 combines with J gene TRBJ1-6; TRBD1 matches 7 bases. The CDR3 consists of 15 residues. The junction had 2 bases not matched to a gene; V was cut back by 0 bases and J by 6 bases. The germline gives CDR1 SGHDN, CDR2 FVKESK. The CDR3 DNA sequence: TGTGCCAGCAGCCAAGACTACAGGGGTAATTCACCCCTCCACTTT. Encoded protein: CASSQDYRGNSPLHF.

This clonotype was picked up many times. The chain employs TRBV5-1 and TRBJ2-3; no firm D call. The CDR3 sequence is 12 residues long. V lost 7 bases and J 3 bases, leaving 9 bases between the germline ends. Germline V gene lookup returns CDR1 SGHRS and CDR2 YFSETQ. The CDR3, as DNA: TGCGCCAGCGCATTGGTTACAGATACGCAGTATTTT. As protein: CASALVTDTQYF.

This clonotype appeared many times. This rearrangement joins TRBV5-5 to TRBJ2-2; D is unclear. In germline, CDR1 is SGHKS, CDR2 YYEKEE (reference sequence). The CDR3 extends over 13 amino acids. V lost 3 bases, J lost 8 bases, and 11 bases lay in between. CDR3 in amino acids: CASSSTSIGELFF. DNA of the CDR3: TGTGCCAGCAGCTCGACGAGTATAGGGGAGCTGTTTTTT.

This clonotype was recorded a few times. The chain joins TRBV9 to TRBJ1-2, with TRBD1 as a possible D gene (6 bases). V gave up 6 bases and J gave up 2 bases, with 8 bases separating them. Germline values: CDR1 SGDLS, CDR2 YYNGEE. The CDR3 loop spans 12 amino acids. CDR3 amino acids: CASKRGNYGYTF. The CDR3 DNA reads as TGTGCCAGCAAGAGGGGGAACTATGGCTACACCTTC.

This clonotype was seen a few times. DNA for the CDR3: TGTGCCAGCAGCTCGCCCCGGGACTATAAAAAAACCTACGAGCAGTACTTC. It is translated as CASSSPRDYKKTYEQYF. The chain joins TRBV11-2 to TRBJ2-7, with 7 bases aligning to TRBD2. The CDR3 consists of 17 residues. The V segment lost 4 bases and the J segment 2 bases; nucleotides outside the gene matches: 14. The germline V gene has CDR1 SGHAT and CDR2 FQNNGV.

This clonotype was found many times. The chain recombines TRBV5-1 with TRBJ1-2; D not resolved. The CDR3 has 15 amino acids. The germline V and J ends were trimmed by 4 bases and 4 bases, with 17 bases remaining between them. Germline CDR1 SGHRS, CDR2 YFSETQ. The CDR3 spells CASSPRADPGYGYTF. The CDR3 DNA sequence: TGCGCCAGCAGCCCCCGGGCCGACCCAGGCTATGGCTACACCTTC.

The J gene is TRBJ2-4, the V gene TRBV7-2, with D tentatively TRBD2 (6 bases). This CDR3 region has 14 residues. The V and J ends lost 5 bases and 15 bases respectively, with 23 bases between them. CDR1 and CDR2 (germline): SGHTA, FQGNSA. In DNA form, the CDR3 reads TGTGCCAGCAGCCCAGCGGGCGGTTACGCGGAGTGGTACTTC. It codes for CASSPAGGYAEWYF.

This clonotype was recorded many times. The chain carries TRBV20-1 and TRBJ2-5; weak D call: TRBD2 (6 bases). V lost 3 bases to trimming and J lost 1 base, with 15 bases between them. The CDR3 runs to 15 residues. In germline, CDR1 is DFQATT, CDR2 SNEGSKA (reference sequence). CDR3 DNA sequence: TGCAGTGCTAGGGGGTGGTCGGGGGTCCAAGAGACCCAGTACTTC. This encodes CSARGWSGVQETQYF.

This clonotype was counted at least ten times. The V call is TRBV7-8, the J call TRBJ1-2; 8 nucleotides align to TRBD1. After removal of 4 bases from V and 7 bases from J, the junction contained 11 bases not matched to a gene. CDR1 and CDR2 from the germline V gene are SGHVS and FQNEAQ. The CDR3 has 15 amino acids. The CDR3 DNA sequence: TGTGCCAGCAGCTCACAAGCGGACAGGGCGGCTGGCTACACCTTC. Translated, it gives CASSSQADRAAGYTF.

The rearrangement joins TRBV19 to TRBJ2-6; D ambiguous. The CDR3 covers 17 residues. Germline CDR1 and CDR2: LNHDA and SQIVND (reference sequence). V was shortened by 0 bases and J by 0 bases, with 9 bases between the two germline ends. Here the CDR3 reads CASSIDPQYSGANVLTF. CDR3 in DNA: TGTGCCAGTAGTATAGATCCGCAATACTCTGGGGCCAACGTCCTGACTTTC. The full variable domain, rest sourced from reference TRBV19 and TRBJ2-6, is DGGITQSPKYLFRKEGQNVTLSCEQNLNHDAMYWYRQDPGQGLRLIYYSQIVNDFQKGDIAEGYSVSREKKESFPLTVTSAQKNPTAFYLCASSIDPQYSGANVLTFGAGSRLTVL.

This clonotype was recorded a few times. This chain uses TRBV20-1 with TRBJ2-1, with 8 nucleotides matching TRBD2. Germline values: CDR1 DFQATT, CDR2 SNEGSKA (reference sequence). The CDR3 is 18 residues long. V trimming: 3 bases; J trimming: 5 bases; junction bases outside the gene matches: 18. This chain's CDR3 is CSASLPPPRAGDHNEQFF. In DNA form, the CDR3 reads TGCAGTGCTAGCCTCCCCCCCCCTAGAGCGGGAGACCACAATGAGCAGTTCTTC.